This T cell receptor (beta chain) was observed in a study of shared clonotypes between healthy human individuals. Several immunoSEQ plates held equal portions of the genomic DNA taken from each subset. TCRdb's table, derived via immunoSEQ multiplex PCR, lists solely in-frame clones and lacks some. The sample contains millions of clones, 85% to 95% of which appear only once. The specimen sequenced was naive CD4+ T cells sorted from blood. Indicated subset: CD45RA+ positively selected. This clonotype was sampled from a young man in good health.

The CDR3 DNA is TGTGCCAGCAGCGTGGGACATCCCGGAGGGAATTCACCCCTCCACTTT. Protein: CASSVGHPGGNSPLHF. The rearrangement uses TRBV5-6 and TRBJ1-6; the D gene is possibly TRBD1 (6 bases). The CDR3 has 16 residues. Germline assignment: CDR1 SGHDT and CDR2 YYEEEE. Trimming took 4 bases from V and 7 from J, leaving 18 bases between them.